This T cell receptor beta chain was sequenced for a study of blood T cell repertoires in COVID-19 (dated by TCRdb to about 2020). For the study in its entirety: Samples from collaborators originated in the United States, Italy and Spain and spanned both the acute and convalescent phases of COVID-19. The prospective study material was composed of cDNA or gDNA derived from T cells, B-cell-depleted T cells, or PBMCs. Where HLA class I and class II types were available, the types were taken from metadata supplied by the sample provider, not from assay-based typing. The samples were drawn from the first 160 participants of the ongoing ImmuneRACE study and from 950 to 1,500 subjects provided by 6 global collaborators. Nearly every sample came with metadata listing a de-identified subject ID, COVID-19 status, age in years and sex. The repertoires were made available in a free public database intended to serve as a resource for research on the immune response to SARS-CoV-2. Deeply sampled blood TCRbeta repertoires from subjects exposed to, actively infected with, or recovered from COVID-19 were included in the dataset. What the work shows at the level of the full study, not this receptor alone: Clinical and demographic metadata were provided uncurated, with the amount varying by source and participant.

Participants in the prospective study were aged roughly 18 to 100 years, lived in under 30 United States geographic areas, and enrolled through a virtual design. Cohort assignment in the prospective study relied on participant-reported clinical history from a screening survey and a study questionnaire. ImmuneRACE Cohort 3 recovered participants were defined by two consecutive negative NP/OP PCR tests, healthcare professional clearance, or symptom resolution. Each participant in the prospective study had whole blood, serum and a nasopharyngeal or oropharyngeal swab collected by mobile phlebotomists. Over a roughly 2-month period, participants in the prospective study had the option of providing additional blood draws and questionnaires. Before DNA extraction, blood samples from the prospective study were shipped at room temperature or frozen. Comment on this clone: Its binding antigen is unknown. Base quality data are lacking; no much larger clone is found one base away. Different DNA sequences within this sample yield the same CDR3.

TCRbeta CDR3 regions were amplified from genomic DNA by means of the immunoSEQ Assay, a bias-controlled multiplex PCR. The paper's processing steps were these. Nucleated cell counts per sample were estimated from amplification of reference gene primers within the assay. To quantify the absolute abundance of each unique TCRbeta CDR3 rearrangement, sequence reads were collapsed and filtered. Productive Simpson clonality was computed per sample as the square root of Simpson's diversity index over productive rearrangements. TCRdb took this table from immuneACCESS and kept in-frame rearrangements with V and J called. Such tables lack part of the clones; where checked against another copy, unresolved V genes explain under half of the gap, and the rest is unexplained. Clone size and the V and J calls come from that table; the DNA yielded D and trimming. This sample gives under 200,000 clones in total; about 91% of them show up just once. The top ten clonotypes cover roughly 0.77% of the sample.

The CDR3 starts with the cysteine, ends with the phenylalanine, and has 13 residues. The CDR3 DNA has 39 bases and is translated from base 1. The trim is 3 bases for V and 10 bases for J, with a gap of 13 bases between the germline ends. The clonotype originates from a woman between 18 and 29 years old who had recovered from COVID-19. The sequence links TRBV12-3 or TRBV12-4 to TRBJ2-1; tentative D gene TRBD1, with 6 bases matching. Material: PBMCs or T cells enriched from blood (not recorded which). The sequence in DNA is TGTGCCAGCAGTTTTGGGCAGGGGAACGAGCAGTTCTTC. Translated, this is CASSFGQGNEQFF.